This T cell receptor beta chain originates from a study of T cell repertoires in cytomegalovirus infection. Turning to the study itself: Indicated by public TCR beta signatures were CMV infection and matching HLA type.

Study-wide points: HLA-C-restricted CMV-specific TCR beta clonotypes prevailed in the ex vivo response.

With respect to this clonotype: Its matching antigen is unknown.

Germline-derived CDR1 and CDR2 are MDHEN and SYDVKM. V lost 7 bases, J lost 8 bases, and 18 bases lay in between. CDR3 length: 14 residues. TCRdb processed the reads anew with MiXCR; each CDR3 protein has one entry. The top ten clones hold approximately 18% of a sample with 200,000 to 250,000 distinct CDR3 sequences, about 20% of them seen once. Input material: CD8+ T cells from PBMCs. The TCR comes from a human donor in good health (CMV status not recorded). Some clones in this sample may be carry-over from other donors' samples. The V call is TRBV28, the J call TRBJ2-1, with D maybe TRBD2 (5 bases). CDR3 bases: TGTGCCAGCAATCCCTTCGGGGTGTTCTATGAGCAGTTCTTC. It specifies CASNPFGVFYEQFF.